The clone carrying this TCR beta chain was seen a handful of times. This sample is part of a study of T-cell reconstitution after alpha-beta-depleted transplantation in children. This sample's TCRbeta library carried unique molecular identifier barcodes. From the PCR reads, TCRdb called clonotypes with MiXCR, one entry per CDR3 protein. The table records 450,000 to 600,000 distinct CDR3 sequences, approximately 30% of them present only once. Germline CDR1 and CDR2: MNHEY and SVGEGT. The CDR3 is made up of 15 amino acids. Trimming shortened V by 6 bases and J by 5 bases, and 19 bases separated the two germline ends.

The rearrangement uses TRBV6-2 or TRBV6-3 and TRBJ1-2; D call uncertain. This sequence was found in a human donor who donated a stem cell graft to a child with aplastic anemia. Sequenced material: PBMCs from the stem cell graft donor, taken from the stem cell graft. The CDR3 sequence is CASSRTGLIEYGYTF. Here the CDR3 DNA reads TGTGCCAGCAGCCGCACGGGCCTAATTGAATATGGCTACACCTTC.